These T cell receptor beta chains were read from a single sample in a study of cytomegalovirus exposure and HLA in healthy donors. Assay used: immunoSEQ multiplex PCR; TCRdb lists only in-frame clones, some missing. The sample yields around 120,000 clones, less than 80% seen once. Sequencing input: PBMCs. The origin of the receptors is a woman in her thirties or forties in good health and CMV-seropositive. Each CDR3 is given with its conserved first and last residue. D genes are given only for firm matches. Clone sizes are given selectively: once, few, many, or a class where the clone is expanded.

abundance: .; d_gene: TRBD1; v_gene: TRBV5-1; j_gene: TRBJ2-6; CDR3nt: TGCGCCAGCAGCTTCTTAGGGGGCGGCGGGGCCAACGTCCTGACTTTC; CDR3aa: CASSFLGGGGANVLTF
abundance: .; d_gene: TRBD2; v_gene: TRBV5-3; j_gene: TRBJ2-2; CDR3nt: TGTGCCAGAAGCACCCCGGGTCTAGCGGGAGTGTGTACCGGGGAGCTGTTTTTT; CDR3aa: CARSTPGLAGVCTGELFF
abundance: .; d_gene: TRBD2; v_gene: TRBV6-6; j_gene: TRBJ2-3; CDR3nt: TGTGCCAGCAGACTAGGGACTAGCTCGAGAGATACGCAGTATTTT; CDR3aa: CASRLGTSSRDTQYF
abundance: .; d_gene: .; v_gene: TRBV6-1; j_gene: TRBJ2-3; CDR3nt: TGTGCCAGCAGCACACTTAGCTTTAGCACAGATACGCAGTATTTT; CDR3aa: CASSTLSFSTDTQYF
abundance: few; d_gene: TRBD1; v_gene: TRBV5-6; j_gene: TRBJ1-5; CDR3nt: TGTGCCAGCAGCCTTCGGGACAGGGGGACGCAGCCCCAGCATTTT; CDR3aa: CASSLRDRGTQPQHF
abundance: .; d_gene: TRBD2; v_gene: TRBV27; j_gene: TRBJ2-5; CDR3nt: TGTGCCAGCAGTTCGCGATTTGTAGCGGGGCTAGAGACCCAGTACTTC; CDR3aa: CASSSRFVAGLETQYF
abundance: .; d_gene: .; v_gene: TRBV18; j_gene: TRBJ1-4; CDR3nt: TGTGCCAGCTCACCATCTAGGCTGGAGGGCAGGGCCGAAGGAAAACTGTTTTTT; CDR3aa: CASSPSRLEGRAEGKLFF
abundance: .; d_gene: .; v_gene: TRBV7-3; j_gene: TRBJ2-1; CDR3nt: TGTGCCAGCAGCTTAGGAGGGTTCGGTGAGCAGTTCTTC; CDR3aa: CASSLGGFGEQFF
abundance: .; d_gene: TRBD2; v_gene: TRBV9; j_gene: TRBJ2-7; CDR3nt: TGTGCCAGCAGCGGCCGGACTAGCGGGGCCTACGAGCAGTACTTC; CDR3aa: CASSGRTSGAYEQYF
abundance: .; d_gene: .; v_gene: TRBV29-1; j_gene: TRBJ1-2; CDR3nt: TGCAGCGGGCAGGACAGTCTTAACTATGGCTACACCTTC; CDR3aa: CSGQDSLNYGYTF
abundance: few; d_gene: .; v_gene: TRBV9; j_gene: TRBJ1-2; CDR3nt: TGTGCCAGCAGACAGCAAAGCTATGGCTACACCTTC; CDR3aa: CASRQQSYGYTF
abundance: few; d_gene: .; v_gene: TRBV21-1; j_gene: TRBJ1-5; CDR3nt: TGTGCCAGCAGCAAATGGCGGCAGGGGGCACATCAGCCCCAGCATTTT; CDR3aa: CASSKWRQGAHQPQHF
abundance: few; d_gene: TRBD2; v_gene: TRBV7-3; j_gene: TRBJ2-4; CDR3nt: TGTGCCAGCAGCTTGGGGGGGTTAGGCATTCAGTACTTC; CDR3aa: CASSLGGLGIQYF
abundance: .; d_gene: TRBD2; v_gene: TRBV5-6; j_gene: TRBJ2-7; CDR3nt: TGTGCCAGCAACTTATGGGGACTAGCGGGAGCCTACGAGCAGTACTTC; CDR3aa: CASNLWGLAGAYEQYF
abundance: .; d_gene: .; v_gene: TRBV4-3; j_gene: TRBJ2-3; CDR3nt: TGCGCCAGCAGCCAAGATCCCGGACTGCTAAACACAGATACGCAGTATTTT; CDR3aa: CASSQDPGLLNTDTQYF
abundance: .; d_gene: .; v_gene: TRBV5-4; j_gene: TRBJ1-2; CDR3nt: TGTGCCAGCAGCATGACAGGACACTACACCTTC; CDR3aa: CASSMTGHYTF
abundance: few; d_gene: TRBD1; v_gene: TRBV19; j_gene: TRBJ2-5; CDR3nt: TGTGCCAGTGGACAGGTTCTCCAAGAGACCCAGTACTTC; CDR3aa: CASGQVLQETQYF
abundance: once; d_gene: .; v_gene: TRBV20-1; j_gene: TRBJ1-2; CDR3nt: TGCAGTGCTAGACAGGGTTTCGGCTACACCTTC; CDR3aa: CSARQGFGYTF
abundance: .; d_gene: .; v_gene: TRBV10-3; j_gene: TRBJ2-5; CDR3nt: TGTGCCATCAGTGAGTCGATTCGCCTACAAGAGACCCAGTACTTC; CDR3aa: CAISESIRLQETQYF
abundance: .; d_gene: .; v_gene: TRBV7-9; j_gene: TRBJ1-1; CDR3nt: TGTTCCAGCAGCTTAGGGGTAGAGGGAGCTTTCTTT; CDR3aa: CSSSLGVEGAFF
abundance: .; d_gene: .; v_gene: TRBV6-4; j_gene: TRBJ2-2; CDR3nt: TGTGCCAGCAGTGACTCGGCCACCGGGGAGCTGTTTTTT; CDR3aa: CASSDSATGELFF
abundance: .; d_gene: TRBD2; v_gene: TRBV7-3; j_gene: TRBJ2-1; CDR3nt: TGTGCCAGCAGCTCCCTAGATTCTAGCGGGAGTACTAATGAGCAGTTCTTC; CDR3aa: CASSSLDSSGSTNEQFF
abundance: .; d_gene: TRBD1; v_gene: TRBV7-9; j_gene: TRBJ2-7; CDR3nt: TGTGCCAGCAGCTTAACCGGGACAGGGAGGGCCTACGAGCAGTACTTC; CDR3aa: CASSLTGTGRAYEQYF
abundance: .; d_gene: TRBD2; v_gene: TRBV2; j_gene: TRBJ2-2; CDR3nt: TGTGCCACCCAGGGACTAAGAACAGGCGGGGAGCTGTTTTTT; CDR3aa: CATQGLRTGGELFF
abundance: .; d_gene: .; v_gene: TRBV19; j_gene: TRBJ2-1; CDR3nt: TGTGCCAGTAGGCCCCAGGCGGCGTGGGGCGGAGATGAGCAGTTCTTC; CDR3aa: CASRPQAAWGGDEQFF
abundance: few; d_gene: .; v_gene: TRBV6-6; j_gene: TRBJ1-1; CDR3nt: TGTGCCAGCTGGTGGAGAAACACTGAAGCTTTCTTT; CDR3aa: CASWWRNTEAFF
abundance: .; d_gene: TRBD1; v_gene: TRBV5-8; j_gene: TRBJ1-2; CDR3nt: TGTGCCAGCGGGACAGGCAATAGTGCGTATGGCTACACCTTC; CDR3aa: CASGTGNSAYGYTF
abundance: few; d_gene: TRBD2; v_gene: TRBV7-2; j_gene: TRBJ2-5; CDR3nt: TGTGCCAGCAGCTTAGGCCCCGGCGGGAGTGGACGTCGGCGGGAGACCCAGTACTTC; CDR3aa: CASSLGPGGSGRRRETQYF
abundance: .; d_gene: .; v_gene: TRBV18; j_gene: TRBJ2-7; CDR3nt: TGTGCCAGCTCACCTTCAGGGGCCACGAGGAGCGAGCAGTACTTC; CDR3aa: CASSPSGATRSEQYF
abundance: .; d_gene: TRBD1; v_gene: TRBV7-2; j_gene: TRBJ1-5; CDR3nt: TGTGCCAGCAGCTCACAGGGGTTACAGCCCCAGCATTTT; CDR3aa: CASSSQGLQPQHF
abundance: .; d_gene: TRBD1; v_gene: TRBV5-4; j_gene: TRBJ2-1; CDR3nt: TGTGCCAGCAGGCGGCCGGGACAGGGGATCATTGAGCAGTTCTTC; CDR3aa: CASRRPGQGIIEQFF
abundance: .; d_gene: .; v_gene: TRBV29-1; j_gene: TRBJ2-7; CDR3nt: TGCAGCGTTGGCGACAGGATCGACGAGCAGTACTTC; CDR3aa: CSVGDRIDEQYF
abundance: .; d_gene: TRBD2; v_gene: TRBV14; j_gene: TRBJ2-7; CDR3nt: TGTGCCAGCAGCCAAGCCGGCAGCGGGAGCTTCTACGAGCAGTACTTC; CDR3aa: CASSQAGSGSFYEQYF
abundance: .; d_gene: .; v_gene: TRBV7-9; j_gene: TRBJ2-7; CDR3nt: TGTGCCAGCAGCCCGCCGGGACAAGTAGTCGAGCAGTACTTC; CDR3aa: CASSPPGQVVEQYF
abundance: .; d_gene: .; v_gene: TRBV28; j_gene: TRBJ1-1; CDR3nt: TGTGCCAGCAGTTTAGTGGTCCTAATGAACACTGAAGCTTTCTTT; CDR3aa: CASSLVVLMNTEAFF
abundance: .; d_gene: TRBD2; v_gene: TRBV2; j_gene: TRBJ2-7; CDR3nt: TGTGCCTCTCTACCCGGGACTAGCGGGAGCTTGGTCCACGAGCAGTACTTC; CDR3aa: CASLPGTSGSLVHEQYF
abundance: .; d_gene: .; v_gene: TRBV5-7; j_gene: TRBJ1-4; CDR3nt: TGTGCCAGCAGCTGTAGTCGGGTTAATGAAAAACTGTTTTTT; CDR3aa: CASSCSRVNEKLFF
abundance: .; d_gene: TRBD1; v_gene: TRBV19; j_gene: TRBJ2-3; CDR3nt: TGTGCCAGTAGCCTATTACAGGGGAGCACAGATACGCAGTATTTT; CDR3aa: CASSLLQGSTDTQYF
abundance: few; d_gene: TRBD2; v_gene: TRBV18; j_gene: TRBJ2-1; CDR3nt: TGTGCCAGCTCACCACCGGTCGGCATTAGCGGGAGTAATGAGCAGTTCTTC; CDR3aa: CASSPPVGISGSNEQFF
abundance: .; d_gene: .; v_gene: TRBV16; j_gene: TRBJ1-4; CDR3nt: TGTGCCAGCAGCCAACAGGGTTACAACGAAAAACTGTTTTTT; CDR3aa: CASSQQGYNEKLFF
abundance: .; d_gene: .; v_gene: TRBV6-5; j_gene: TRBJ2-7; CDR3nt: TGTGCCTCCTCCCCCCGGACAACCTACGAGCAGTACTTC; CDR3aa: CASSPRTTYEQYF
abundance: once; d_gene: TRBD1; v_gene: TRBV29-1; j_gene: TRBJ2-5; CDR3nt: TGCAGCACAAGGGGGCCTTTGTTGGTGGAGACCCAGTACTTC; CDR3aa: CSTRGPLLVETQYF
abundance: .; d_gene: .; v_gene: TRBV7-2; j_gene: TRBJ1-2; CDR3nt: TGTGCCAGCAGCCCCGGACCGGGGTGGGATGGCTACACCTTC; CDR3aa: CASSPGPGWDGYTF
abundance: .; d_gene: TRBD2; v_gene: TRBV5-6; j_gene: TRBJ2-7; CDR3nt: TGTGCCAGCAGCTTGGCGGGAGGGGATGGCGAGCAGTACTTC; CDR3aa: CASSLAGGDGEQYF
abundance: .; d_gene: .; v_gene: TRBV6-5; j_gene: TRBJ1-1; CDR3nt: TGTGCCAGCAGTTACGTTCGGGGTAGTTCGGAAGCTTTCTTT; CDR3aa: CASSYVRGSSEAFF
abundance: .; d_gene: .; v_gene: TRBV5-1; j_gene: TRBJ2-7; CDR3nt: TGCGCCAGCAGCTCCGACAGCTACTACGAGCAGTACTTC; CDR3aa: CASSSDSYYEQYF
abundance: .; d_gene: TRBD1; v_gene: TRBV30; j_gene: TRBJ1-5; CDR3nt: TGTGCCTGGAGTGGAGGGACAGGACGAATGGCCCAGCATTTT; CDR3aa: CAWSGGTGRMAQHF
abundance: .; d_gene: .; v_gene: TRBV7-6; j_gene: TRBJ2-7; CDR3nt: TGTGCCAGCAGCTTAGGGGCGGACTCCTGCGAGCAGTACTTC; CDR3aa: CASSLGADSCEQYF
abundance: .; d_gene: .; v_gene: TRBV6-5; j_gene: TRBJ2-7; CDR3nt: TGTGCCAGCAGGTCCGAAGGGGACTGCGCGCAGTACTTC; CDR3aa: CASRSEGDCAQYF
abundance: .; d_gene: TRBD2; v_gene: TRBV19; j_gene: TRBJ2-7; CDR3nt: TGTGCCAGTAGGAGGACTAGCGGGGTTTACGAGCAGTACTTC; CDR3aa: CASRRTSGVYEQYF
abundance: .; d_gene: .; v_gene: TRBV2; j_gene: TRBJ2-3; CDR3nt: TGTGCCAGCAGTACCGTCCAGGGGGGAGAAAGAACAGATACGCAGTATTTT; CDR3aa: CASSTVQGGERTDTQYF
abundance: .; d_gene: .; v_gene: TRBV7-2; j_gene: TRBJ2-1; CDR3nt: TGTGCCAGCAGCTCCCAGACAGGACTAGAGTACAATGAGCAGTTCTTC; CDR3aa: CASSSQTGLEYNEQFF
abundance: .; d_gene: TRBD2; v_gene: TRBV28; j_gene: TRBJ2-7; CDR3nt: TGTGCCAGCAGTAGCGGACTAGCGGGAGGTATGTTAACCTACGAGCAGTACTTC; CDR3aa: CASSSGLAGGMLTYEQYF
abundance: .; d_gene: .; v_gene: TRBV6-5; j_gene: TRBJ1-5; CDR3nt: TGTGCCAGCAGTTACCGGGGACTAAATCAGCCCCAGCATTTT; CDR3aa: CASSYRGLNQPQHF
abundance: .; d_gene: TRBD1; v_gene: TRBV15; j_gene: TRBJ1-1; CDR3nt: TGTGCCACCAGAGGACAGGGCCCTGAAGCTTTCTTT; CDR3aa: CATRGQGPEAFF
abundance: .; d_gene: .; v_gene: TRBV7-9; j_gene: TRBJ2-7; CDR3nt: TGTGCCAGCAGCTTACAATCAATGGTCAAAGGGGACGAGCAGTACTTC; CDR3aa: CASSLQSMVKGDEQYF